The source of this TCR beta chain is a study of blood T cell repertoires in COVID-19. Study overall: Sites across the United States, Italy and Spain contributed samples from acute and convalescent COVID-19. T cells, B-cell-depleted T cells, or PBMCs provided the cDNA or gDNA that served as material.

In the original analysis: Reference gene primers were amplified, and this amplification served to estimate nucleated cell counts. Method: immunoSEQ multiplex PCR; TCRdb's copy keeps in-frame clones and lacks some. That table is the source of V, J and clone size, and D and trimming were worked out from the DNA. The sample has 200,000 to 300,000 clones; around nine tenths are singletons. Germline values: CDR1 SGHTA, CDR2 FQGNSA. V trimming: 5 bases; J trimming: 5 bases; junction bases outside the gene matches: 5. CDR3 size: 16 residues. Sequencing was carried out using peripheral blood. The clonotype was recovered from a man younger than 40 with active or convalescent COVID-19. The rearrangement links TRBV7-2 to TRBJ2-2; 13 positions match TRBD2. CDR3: CASSKTSGGLTGELFF. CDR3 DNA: TGTGCCAGCAGCAAGACTAGCGGGGGGTTAACCGGGGAGCTGTTTTTT.